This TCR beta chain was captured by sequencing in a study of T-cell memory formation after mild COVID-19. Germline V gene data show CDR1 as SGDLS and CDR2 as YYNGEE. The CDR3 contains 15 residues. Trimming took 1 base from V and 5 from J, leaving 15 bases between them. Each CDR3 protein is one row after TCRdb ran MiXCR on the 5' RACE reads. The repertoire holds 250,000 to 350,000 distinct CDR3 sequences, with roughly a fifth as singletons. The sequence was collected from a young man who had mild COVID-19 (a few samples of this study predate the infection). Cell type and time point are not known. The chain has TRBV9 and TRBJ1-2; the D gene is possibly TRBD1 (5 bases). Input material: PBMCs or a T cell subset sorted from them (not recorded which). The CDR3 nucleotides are TGTGCCAGCAGCGTAAGCCCACAGGCGTATTATGGCTACACCTTC. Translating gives CASSVSPQAYYGYTF.